This entry is about one T cell receptor beta chain. What this receptor recognizes is not known. The CDR3, from cysteine to phenylalanine, totals 12 residues. There is no recorded DNA. CDR1 MDHEN and CDR2 SYDVKM are derived from the germline V gene. This specimen comes from a study of T cells expressing NK-cell markers (dated by TCRdb to about 2020). Turning to the overall study: TCR beta-chain repertoires were profiled in sorted CD3+CD56+NKG2C+, CD3+CD56+NKG2C- and CD3+CD56-NKG2C+ T-cell subsets from fewer than 10 donors. Illumina HiSeq 2000/2500, MiSeq or NextSeq was used to sequence libraries as 2 x 150 bp reads. The study sequenced eight donors, all healthy volunteers chosen at random: three men and five women. Among the eight sequenced donors, seven were HCMV-seropositive and one was HCMV-seronegative.

Broader findings and caveats from the paper: For about 6 donors, the dominant CD3+CD56+NKG2C+ clonotypes were among the top 10 CD8+ clonotypes and accounted for roughly 1.0-8% of CD8+ T cells. Those dominant clonotypes were again the most abundant among CD3+CD56-NKG2C+ cells in four donors, at roughly 28.3-65%. It remained unclear whether the expanded NKG2C-expressing T cell clones were specific for HCMV antigens.

HCMV-specific IgG was detected in serum with a commercial ELISA kit to determine HCMV serostatus. Ficoll density gradient centrifugation was used to isolate peripheral blood mononuclear cells from blood. Sequencing used an Illumina HiSeq 2000. TCR beta cDNA libraries were prepared using 5'RACE template switching, which introduced a universal primer site and unique molecular identifiers. cDNA synthesis was primed from the TCR beta constant segment, followed by two successive PCR amplification steps. The paper's processing steps were these. MIGEC was used to demultiplex reads and group the reads by UMI, and MiTCR was used to assemble and quantify clonotypes. Only TCR cDNA sequences supported by at least two reads were kept to exclude erroneous sequences. The tcR package was used for downstream repertoire analysis, and clonotypes were matched between fractions using CDR3 nucleotide sequence together with V segment. VDJmatch was used to annotate antigen specificity against VDJdb, with one amino acid substitution in CDR3 allowed. Based on TCRdb reprocessing of the reads, there is one entry per CDR3 protein sequence, and DNA is missing. TCRdb's processing, not the authors' own work, is the source of the V and J calls. The sample table holds 150,000 or so distinct CDR3 sequences. The top ten constitute approximately 17% of the sample.

The sequence derives from a woman aged 18 to 75 in good health. The chain couples TRBV28 to TRBJ1-2; TCRdb gives TRBD1 as the D gene, but with no DNA this cannot be confirmed. Sequenced input: blood T cells: a sorted CD56 or NKG2C T cell subset, CD4+ or CD8+ T cells, or bulk PBMC T cells (not recorded which). The CDR3 region: CASRGQVYGYTF.